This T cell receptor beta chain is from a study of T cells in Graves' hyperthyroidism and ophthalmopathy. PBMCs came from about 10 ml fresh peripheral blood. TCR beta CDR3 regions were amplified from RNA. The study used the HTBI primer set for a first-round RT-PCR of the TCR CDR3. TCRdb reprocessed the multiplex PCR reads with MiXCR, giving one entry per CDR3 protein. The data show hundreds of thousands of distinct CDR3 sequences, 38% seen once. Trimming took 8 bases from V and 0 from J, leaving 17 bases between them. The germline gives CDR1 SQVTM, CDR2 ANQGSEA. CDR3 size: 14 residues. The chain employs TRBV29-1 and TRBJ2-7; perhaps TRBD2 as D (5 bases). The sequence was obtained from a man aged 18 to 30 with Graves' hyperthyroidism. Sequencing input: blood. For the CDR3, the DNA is TGCAGCTACCGGGCGGGCATGAGCTCCTACGAGCAGTACTTC. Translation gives CSYRAGMSSYEQYF.